The entry below gives a single T cell receptor beta chain sequence along with its context. The data are from a study of control samples from healthy donors and cancer patients. Clones were sequenced by immunoSEQ multiplex PCR, and TCRdb holds only the in-frame ones, with some missing. The sample yields 110,000 or so clones, about 83% seen once. CDR3 length: 14 amino acids. V lost 0 bases, J lost 10 bases, and 3 bases stayed unmatched. Germline CDR1 SGHDT, CDR2 YYEEEE. This receptor was obtained from a woman in her forties or fifties in good health. This chain connects TRBV5-6 to TRBJ2-1; 11 bases align to TRBD2. The sequencing sample was made of blood. The CDR3 region has the DNA TGTGCCAGCAGCTTGGGCCTAGCGGGGGGCGAGCAGTTCTTC. This gives the protein CASSLGLAGGEQFF. The entire variable domain, with the rest obtained from reference TRBV5-6 and TRBJ2-1, is as follows: DAGVTQSPTHLIKTRGQQVTLRCSPKSGHDTVSWYQQALGQGPQFIFQYYEEEERQRGNFPDRFSGHQFPNYSSELNVNALLLGDSALYLCASSLGLAGGEQFFGPGTRLTVL.